This TCR beta chain was recovered during a study of blood T cell repertoires in COVID-19. Turning to the study itself: Acute-phase and convalescent COVID-19 samples originated in the United States, Italy and Spain.

The study assigned cohorts using participant-reported clinical history. Libraries were prepared by immunoSEQ multiplex PCR; TCRdb keeps only in-frame clonotypes and omits some of them. The repertoire consists of roughly 220,000 clones, with roughly 83% occurring once and the leading ten covering approximately 1.4%. This CDR3 contains 17 residues. Germline CDR1 is MNHEY and CDR2 is SMNVEV (reference sequence). Unmatched junction bases numbered 8, after V lost 2 bases and J lost 0 bases. J is TRBJ2-7 and V is TRBV27; TRBD2 matches at 9 bases. This receptor was obtained from a woman aged 35 to 49 with acute COVID-19. The sample comprised PBMCs or T cells enriched from blood (not recorded which). CDR3 amino acids: CASSLVGSGRSSYEQYF. DNA for the CDR3: TGTGCCAGCAGTTTAGTTGGTAGCGGGAGAAGCTCCTACGAGCAGTACTTC.